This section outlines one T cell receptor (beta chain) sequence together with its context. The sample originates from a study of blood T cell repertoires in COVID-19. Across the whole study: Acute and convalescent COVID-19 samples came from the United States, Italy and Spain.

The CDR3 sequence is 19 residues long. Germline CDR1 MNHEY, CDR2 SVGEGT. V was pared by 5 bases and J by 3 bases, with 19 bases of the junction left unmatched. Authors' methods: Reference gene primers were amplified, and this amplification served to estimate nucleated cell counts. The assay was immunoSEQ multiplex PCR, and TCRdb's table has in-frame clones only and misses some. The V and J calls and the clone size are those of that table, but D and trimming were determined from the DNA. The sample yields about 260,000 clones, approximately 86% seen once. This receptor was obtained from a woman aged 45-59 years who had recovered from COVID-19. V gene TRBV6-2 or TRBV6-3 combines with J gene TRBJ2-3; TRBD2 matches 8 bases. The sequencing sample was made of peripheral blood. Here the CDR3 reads CASSDPRGGTGIPTDTQYF. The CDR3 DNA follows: TGTGCCAGCAGTGACCCTCGGGGGGGAACGGGGATCCCGACAGATACGCAGTATTTT.